This TCR beta chain was captured in a study of T cells in Graves' hyperthyroidism and ophthalmopathy. Study-level findings and limits: From stable hyperthyroidism, ophthalmopathy was separated by a 13 V-J model. Most clonotypes expanded in thyroid above 0.001 were likewise present in blood.

This clonotype has at least ten counts. Its antigen is unknown. The CDR3 regions of TCR beta were amplified from RNA transcripts. An initial round of RT-PCR targeting the TCR CDR3 relied on the HTBI primer set. TCRdb re-called the multiplex PCR reads through MiXCR, storing one row per CDR3 protein. The sample carries fewer than 200,000 distinct CDR3 sequences, 9.4% recorded once. V shed 4 bases and J 2 bases; nucleotides not matched to a gene: 17. Germline assignment: CDR1 SGHTA and CDR2 FQGNSA. There are 21 residues in the CDR3. Any patient presenting with uncontrolled infection, other autoimmune disease, pregnancy or lactation was left out. Out of 8.5 to 10 ml of fresh peripheral blood came the PBMCs.

This clonotype originated in a young woman with Graves' hyperthyroidism that later progressed to Graves' ophthalmopathy. V usage is TRBV7-2 and J usage is TRBJ2-3; TRBD2 matches at 14 bases. Specimen: blood. CDR3 nucleotides: TGTGCCAGCAGCTCTCGGCGTGCTGGCGGGACTAGCGGGGGCTTCACAGATACGCAGTATTTT. This encodes CASSSRRAGGTSGGFTDTQYF.